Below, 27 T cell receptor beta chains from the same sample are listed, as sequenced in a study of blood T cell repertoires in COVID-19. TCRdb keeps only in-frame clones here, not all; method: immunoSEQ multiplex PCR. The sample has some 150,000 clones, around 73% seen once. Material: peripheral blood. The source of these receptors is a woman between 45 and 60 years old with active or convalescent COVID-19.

The CDR3 sequence: CASSFANAGNTIYF. DNA of the CDR3: TGTGCCAGCAGCTTTGCTAATGCTGGAAACACCATATATTTT. V and J are TRBV11-2 and TRBJ1-3; D call uncertain. This CDR3 has 14 residues. The ends were cut back, 3 bases at V and 2 bases at J, with 8 bases in the middle. CDR1 and CDR2 (germline): SGHAT, FQNNGV.

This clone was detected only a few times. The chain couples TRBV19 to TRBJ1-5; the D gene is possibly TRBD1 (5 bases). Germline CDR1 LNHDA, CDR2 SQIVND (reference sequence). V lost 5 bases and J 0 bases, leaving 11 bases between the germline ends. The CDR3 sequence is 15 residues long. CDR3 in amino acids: CASSWTPHSNQPQHF. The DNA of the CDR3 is TGTGCCAGTAGTTGGACACCCCATAGCAATCAGCCCCAGCATTTT.

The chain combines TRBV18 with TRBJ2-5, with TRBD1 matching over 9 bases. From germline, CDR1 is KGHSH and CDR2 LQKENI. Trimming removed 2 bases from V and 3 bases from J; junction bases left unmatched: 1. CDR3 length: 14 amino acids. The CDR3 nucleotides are TGTGCCAGCTCACCAAGGACAGGGGAAGAGACCCAGTACTTC. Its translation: CASSPRTGEETQYF.

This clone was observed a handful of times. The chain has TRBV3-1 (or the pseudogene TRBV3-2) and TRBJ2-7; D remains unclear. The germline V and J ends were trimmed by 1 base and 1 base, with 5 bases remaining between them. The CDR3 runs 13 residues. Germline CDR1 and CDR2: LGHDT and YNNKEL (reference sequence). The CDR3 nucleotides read TGTGCCAGCAGCCAAGGGGCATCCTACGAGCAGTACTTC. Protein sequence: CASSQGASYEQYF.

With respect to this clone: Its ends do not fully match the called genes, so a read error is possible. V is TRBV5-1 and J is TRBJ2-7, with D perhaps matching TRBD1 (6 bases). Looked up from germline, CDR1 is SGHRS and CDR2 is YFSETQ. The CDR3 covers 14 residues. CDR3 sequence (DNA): TGCGCCAGCAGGTTGGGGGCCCGCTCCTACGAGCAGTACTTC. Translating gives CASRLGARSYEQYF.

CDR3 sequence: CASSPRLGEANEQFF. DNA of the CDR3: TGTGCCAGCAGCCCACGCCTCGGGGAGGCCAATGAGCAGTTCTTC. The V and J genes are TRBV11-3 and TRBJ2-1, with D possibly being TRBD2 (6 bases). Trimming shortened V by 5 bases and J by 6 bases, and 17 bases separated the two germline ends. Germline V gives CDR1 SGHNT, CDR2 YENEEA. The CDR3 runs to 15 residues.

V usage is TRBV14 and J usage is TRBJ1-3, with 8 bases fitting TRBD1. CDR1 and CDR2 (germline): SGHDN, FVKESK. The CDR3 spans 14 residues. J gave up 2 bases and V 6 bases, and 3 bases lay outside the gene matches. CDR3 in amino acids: CASRRQGTGNTIYF. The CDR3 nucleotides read TGTGCCAGCAGGCGACAGGGGACTGGAAACACCATATATTTT. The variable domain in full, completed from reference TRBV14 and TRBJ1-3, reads EAGVTQFPSHSVIEKGQTVTLRCDPISGHDNLYWYRRVMGKEIKFLLHFVKESKQDESGMPNNRFLAERTGGTYSTLKVQPAELEDSGVYFCASRRQGTGNTIYFGEGSWLTVV.

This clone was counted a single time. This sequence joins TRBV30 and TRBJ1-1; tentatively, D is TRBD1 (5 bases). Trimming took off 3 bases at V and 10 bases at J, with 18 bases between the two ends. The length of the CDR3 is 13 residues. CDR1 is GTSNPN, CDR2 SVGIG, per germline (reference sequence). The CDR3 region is CAWRGGAAGRAFF. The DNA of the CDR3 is TGTGCCTGGAGAGGAGGGGCGGCCGGTCGAGCTTTCTTT.

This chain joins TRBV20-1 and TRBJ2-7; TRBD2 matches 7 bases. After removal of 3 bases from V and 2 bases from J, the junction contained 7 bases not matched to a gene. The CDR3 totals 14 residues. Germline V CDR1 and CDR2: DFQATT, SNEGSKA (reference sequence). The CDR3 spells CSASPPSGAYEQYF. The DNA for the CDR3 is TGCAGTGCTAGTCCCCCTAGCGGCGCCTACGAGCAGTACTTC.

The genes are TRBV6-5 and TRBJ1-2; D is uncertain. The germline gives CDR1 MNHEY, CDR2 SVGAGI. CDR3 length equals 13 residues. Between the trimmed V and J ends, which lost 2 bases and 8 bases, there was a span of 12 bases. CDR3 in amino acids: CASSYTSLGGYTF. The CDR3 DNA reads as TGTGCCAGCAGTTACACGTCCTTGGGCGGCTACACCTTC.

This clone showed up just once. The CDR3 region is CASSSLQGANSPLHF. DNA for the CDR3: TGTGCCAGCAGTTCCCTACAGGGGGCTAATTCACCCCTCCACTTT. V and J are TRBV28 and TRBJ1-6; 9 nucleotides line up with TRBD1. The CDR3 loop spans 15 amino acids. V was pared by 4 bases and J by 6 bases, with 4 bases of the junction left unmatched. Germline values: CDR1 MDHEN, CDR2 SYDVKM. Together with reference TRBV28 and TRBJ1-6, the CDR3 gives the full variable domain: DVKVTQSSRYLVKRTGEKVFLECVQDMDHENMFWYRQDPGLGLRLIYFSYDVKMKEKGDIPEGYSVSREKKERFSLILESASTNQTSMYLCASSSLQGANSPLHFGNGTRLTVT.

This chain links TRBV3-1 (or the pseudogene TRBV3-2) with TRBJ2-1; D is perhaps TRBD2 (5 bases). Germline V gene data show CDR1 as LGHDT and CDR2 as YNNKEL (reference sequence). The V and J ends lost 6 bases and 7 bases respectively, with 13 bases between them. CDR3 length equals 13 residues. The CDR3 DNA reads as TGTGCCAGCAGTTTTCTAGCAAGGAATGAGCAGTTCTTC. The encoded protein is CASSFLARNEQFF.

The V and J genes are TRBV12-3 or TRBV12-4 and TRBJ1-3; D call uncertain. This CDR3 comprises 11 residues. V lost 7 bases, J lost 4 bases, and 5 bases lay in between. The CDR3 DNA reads TGTGCCAGCACCAGGGGAAACACCATATATTTT. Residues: CASTRGNTIYF.

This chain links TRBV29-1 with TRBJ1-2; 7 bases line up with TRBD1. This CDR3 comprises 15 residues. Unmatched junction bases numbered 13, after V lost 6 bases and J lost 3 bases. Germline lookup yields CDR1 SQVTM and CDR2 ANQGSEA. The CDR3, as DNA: TGCAGCGTGACCGACAGGGTGGAAAAGGACTATGGCTACACCTTC. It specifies CSVTDRVEKDYGYTF.

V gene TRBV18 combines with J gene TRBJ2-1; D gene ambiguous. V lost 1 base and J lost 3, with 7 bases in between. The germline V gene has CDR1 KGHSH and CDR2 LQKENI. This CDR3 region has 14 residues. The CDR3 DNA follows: TGTGCCAGCTCACCACGTCCCAACTACAATGAGCAGTTCTTC. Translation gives CASSPRPNYNEQFF.

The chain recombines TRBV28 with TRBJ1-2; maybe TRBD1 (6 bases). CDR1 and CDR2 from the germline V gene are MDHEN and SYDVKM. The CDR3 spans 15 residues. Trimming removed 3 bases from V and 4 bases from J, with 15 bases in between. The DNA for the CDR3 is TGTGCCAGCAGTTTGAGGGGGGGCCAGGCCTATGGCTACACCTTC. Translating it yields CASSLRGGQAYGYTF.

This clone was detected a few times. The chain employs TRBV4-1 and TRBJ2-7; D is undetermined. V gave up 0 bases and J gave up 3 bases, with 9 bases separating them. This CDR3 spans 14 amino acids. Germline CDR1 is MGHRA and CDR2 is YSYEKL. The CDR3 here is CASSQENSFYEQYF. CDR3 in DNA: TGCGCCAGCAGCCAAGAGAACTCGTTCTACGAGCAGTACTTC.

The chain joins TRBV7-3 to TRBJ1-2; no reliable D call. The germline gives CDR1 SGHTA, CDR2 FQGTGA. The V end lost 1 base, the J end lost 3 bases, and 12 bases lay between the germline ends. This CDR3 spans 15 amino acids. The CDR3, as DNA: TGTGCCAGCAGCTTAAGGGAGCTGTGGTACTATGGCTACACCTTC. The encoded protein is CASSLRELWYYGYTF.

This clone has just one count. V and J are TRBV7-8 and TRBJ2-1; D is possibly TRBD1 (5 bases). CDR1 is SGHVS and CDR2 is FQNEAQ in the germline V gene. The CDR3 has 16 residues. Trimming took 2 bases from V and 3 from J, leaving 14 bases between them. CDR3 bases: TGTGCCAGCAGCTTAAGTTGGGGCCCCAACTACAATGAGCAGTTCTTC. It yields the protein CASSLSWGPNYNEQFF.

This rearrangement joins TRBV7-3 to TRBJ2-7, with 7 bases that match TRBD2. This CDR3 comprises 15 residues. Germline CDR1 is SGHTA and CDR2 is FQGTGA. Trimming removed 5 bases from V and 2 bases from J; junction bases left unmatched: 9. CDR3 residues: CASSRRSGTTYEQYF. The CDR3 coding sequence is TGTGCCAGCAGCCGGAGATCCGGGACTACCTACGAGCAGTACTTC.

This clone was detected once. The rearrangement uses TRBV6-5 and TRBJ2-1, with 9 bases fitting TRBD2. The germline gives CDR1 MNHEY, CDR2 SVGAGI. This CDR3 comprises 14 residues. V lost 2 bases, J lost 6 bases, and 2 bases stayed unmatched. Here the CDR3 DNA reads TGTGCCAGCAGTTACCGGCGGGAGGGCAATGAGCAGTTCTTC. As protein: CASSYRREGNEQFF.

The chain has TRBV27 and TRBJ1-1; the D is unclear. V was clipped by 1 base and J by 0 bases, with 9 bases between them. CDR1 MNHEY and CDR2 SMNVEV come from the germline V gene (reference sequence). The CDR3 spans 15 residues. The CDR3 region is CASSLYARLNTEAFF. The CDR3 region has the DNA TGTGCCAGCAGTTTATACGCCAGGCTGAACACTGAAGCTTTCTTT.

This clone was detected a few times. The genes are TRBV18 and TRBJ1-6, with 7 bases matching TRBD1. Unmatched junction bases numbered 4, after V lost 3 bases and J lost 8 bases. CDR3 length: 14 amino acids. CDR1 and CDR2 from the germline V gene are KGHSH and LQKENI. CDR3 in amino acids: CASSPTGSDSPLHF. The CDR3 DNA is TGTGCCAGCTCACCGACAGGGTCGGATTCACCCCTCCACTTT. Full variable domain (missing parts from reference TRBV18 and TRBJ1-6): NAGVMQNPRHLVRRRGQEARLRCSPMKGHSHVYWYRQLPEEGLKFMVYLQKENIIDESGMPKERFSAEFPKEGPSILRIQQVVRGDSAAYFCASSPTGSDSPLHFGNGTRLTVT.

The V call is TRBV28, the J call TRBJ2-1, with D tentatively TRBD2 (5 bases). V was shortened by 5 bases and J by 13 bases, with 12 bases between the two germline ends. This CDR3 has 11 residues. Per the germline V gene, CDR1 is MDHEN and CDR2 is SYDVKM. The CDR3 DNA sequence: TGTGCCAGCAGTCTTGGACTGGCTCAGTTCTTC. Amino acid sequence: CASSLGLAQFF.

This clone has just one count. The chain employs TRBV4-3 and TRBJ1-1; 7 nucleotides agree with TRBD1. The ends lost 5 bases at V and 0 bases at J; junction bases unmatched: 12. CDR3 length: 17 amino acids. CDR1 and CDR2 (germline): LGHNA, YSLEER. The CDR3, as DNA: TGCGCCAGCAGCGCCGGTCACAGGGGAGACCTGAACACTGAAGCTTTCTTT. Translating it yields CASSAGHRGDLNTEAFF.

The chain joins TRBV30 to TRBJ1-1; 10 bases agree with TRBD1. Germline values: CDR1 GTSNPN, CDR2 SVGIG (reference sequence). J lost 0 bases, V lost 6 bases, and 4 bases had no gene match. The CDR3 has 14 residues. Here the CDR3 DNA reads TGTGCCTGCCCGGGACAGGGGTTGAACACTGAAGCTTTCTTT. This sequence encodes CACPGQGLNTEAFF. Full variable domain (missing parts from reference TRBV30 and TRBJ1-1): SQTIHQWPATLVQPVGSPLSLECTVEGTSNPNLYWYRQAAGRGLQLLFYSVGIGQISSEVPQNLSASRPQDRQFILSSKKLLLSDSGFYLCACPGQGLNTEAFFGQGTRLTVV.

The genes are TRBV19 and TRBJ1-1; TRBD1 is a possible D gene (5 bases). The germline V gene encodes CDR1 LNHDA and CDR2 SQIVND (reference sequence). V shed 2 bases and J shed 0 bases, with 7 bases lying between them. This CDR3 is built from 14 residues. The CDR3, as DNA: TGTGCCAGTAGTATAAGGGGAATGAACACTGAAGCTTTCTTT. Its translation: CASSIRGMNTEAFF.